The clone carrying this TCR beta chain showed up just a few times. The sample is drawn from a study of blood T cells in healthy people across ages. A sample-barcoded 5' primer and a J-beta primer mix were used in a second PCR of roughly 6 to 11 cycles. TCRdb reprocessed the 5' RACE reads with MiXCR, giving one entry per CDR3 protein. The sample lists about 1.8 million distinct CDR3 sequences; about 50% were seen once. CDR3 length: 16 amino acids. The V end was cut by 4 bases, the J end by 2 bases, with 17 bases between. Per the germline V gene, CDR1 is KGHSH and CDR2 is LQKENI. The sequenced material came from blood. This clonotype originated in a woman between 40 and 55 years old in good health. The chain has TRBV18 and TRBJ2-5, with D unclear. The CDR3 reads CASSRNVGERQETQYF. The DNA for the CDR3 is TGTGCCAGCTCACGCAACGTAGGCGAGCGACAAGAGACCCAGTACTTC.